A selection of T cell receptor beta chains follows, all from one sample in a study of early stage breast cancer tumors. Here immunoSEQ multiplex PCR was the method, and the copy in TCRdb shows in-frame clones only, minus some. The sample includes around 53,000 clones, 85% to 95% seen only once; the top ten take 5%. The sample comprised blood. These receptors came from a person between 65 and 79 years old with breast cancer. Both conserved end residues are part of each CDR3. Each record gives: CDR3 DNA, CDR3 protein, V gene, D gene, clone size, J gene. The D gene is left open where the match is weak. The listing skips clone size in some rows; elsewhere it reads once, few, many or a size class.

cdr3_nt: TGCGCCAGCAGCATTAGTCCTGTCTTCTCCTACGAGCAGTACTTC
cdr3_aa: CASSISPVFSYEQYF
v_call: TRBV4-1
d_call: .
clone_size: few
j_call: TRBJ2-7

cdr3_nt: TGCGCCAGCAGCGGGGGTCAGGGGGCATCAGATACGCAGTATTTT
cdr3_aa: CASSGGQGASDTQYF
v_call: TRBV5-1
d_call: TRBD1
clone_size: .
j_call: TRBJ2-3

cdr3_nt: TGTGCCAGCAGTGACAGGGACTCACTTCCCGACACCGGGGAGCTGTTTTTT
cdr3_aa: CASSDRDSLPDTGELFF
v_call: TRBV6-1
d_call: .
clone_size: once
j_call: TRBJ2-2

cdr3_nt: TGTGCCTGGAGTGTACAGGGCTATGAGCAGTTCTTC
cdr3_aa: CAWSVQGYEQFF
v_call: TRBV30
d_call: .
clone_size: .
j_call: TRBJ2-1

cdr3_nt: TGTGCCAGCAGCCCCGGGACTACAAATGAGCAGTTCTTC
cdr3_aa: CASSPGTTNEQFF
v_call: TRBV6-6
d_call: TRBD2
clone_size: .
j_call: TRBJ2-1

cdr3_nt: TGTGCCAGCAGCTTAACGGGGGAGTCTCCCTCCTACGAGCAGTACTTC
cdr3_aa: CASSLTGESPSYEQYF
v_call: TRBV7-2
d_call: .
clone_size: .
j_call: TRBJ2-7

cdr3_nt: TGTGCCAGCAGCCGAGAGGCGGCGGGAGGCTATGGCTACACCTTC
cdr3_aa: CASSREAAGGYGYTF
v_call: TRBV6-6
d_call: .
clone_size: once
j_call: TRBJ1-2

cdr3_nt: TGCGCCAGCAGCCTGACAGGGAGCTCCTACAATGAGCAGTTCTTC
cdr3_aa: CASSLTGSSYNEQFF
v_call: TRBV5-1
d_call: TRBD1
clone_size: .
j_call: TRBJ2-1

cdr3_nt: TGTGCCTGGAGGGGCGGGGGATCTGGAAACACCATATATTTT
cdr3_aa: CAWRGGGSGNTIYF
v_call: TRBV30
d_call: .
clone_size: .
j_call: TRBJ1-3

cdr3_nt: TGCAGCGTTGAAGTCAATCGCGGGGAAATGGGCGGCTACACCTTC
cdr3_aa: CSVEVNRGEMGGYTF
v_call: TRBV29-1
d_call: .
clone_size: .
j_call: TRBJ1-2

cdr3_nt: TGTGCCAGCAGCGAAGACAGGCCTGGAAACACCATATATTTT
cdr3_aa: CASSEDRPGNTIYF
v_call: TRBV7-2
d_call: .
clone_size: .
j_call: TRBJ1-3

cdr3_nt: TGTGCCAGTAGTATGGGGGGAAGTGGGGCCAACGTCCTGACTTTC
cdr3_aa: CASSMGGSGANVLTF
v_call: TRBV19
d_call: .
clone_size: .
j_call: TRBJ2-6

cdr3_nt: TGTGCCAGCAGTCGCCCGGGACAGGGAGGCGGGGAGCTGTTTTTT
cdr3_aa: CASSRPGQGGGELFF
v_call: TRBV5-4
d_call: TRBD1
clone_size: .
j_call: TRBJ2-2

cdr3_nt: TGTGCCAGCAGCTCTAACAGGGGCACCGGGGAGCTGTTTTTT
cdr3_aa: CASSSNRGTGELFF
v_call: TRBV7-2
d_call: TRBD1
clone_size: .
j_call: TRBJ2-2

cdr3_nt: TGTGCCAGCAGCCTCCGTGCAGATACGCAGTATTTT
cdr3_aa: CASSLRADTQYF
v_call: TRBV7-8
d_call: .
clone_size: .
j_call: TRBJ2-3

cdr3_nt: TGTGCCAGCAAGGGCCAGGGTTACACTGAAGCTTTCTTT
cdr3_aa: CASKGQGYTEAFF
v_call: TRBV28
d_call: .
clone_size: .
j_call: TRBJ1-1

cdr3_nt: TGTGCCAGCAATTCAGGGGTTGAAGCTTTCTTT
cdr3_aa: CASNSGVEAFF
v_call: TRBV25-1
d_call: .
clone_size: .
j_call: TRBJ1-1

cdr3_nt: TGTGCCAGCAGGCGGGGGGGCCGATCCGGGGAGCTGTTTTTT
cdr3_aa: CASRRGGRSGELFF
v_call: TRBV28
d_call: TRBD2
clone_size: .
j_call: TRBJ2-2

cdr3_nt: TGCGCCAGCAGCCAAGATACAGGGGGCAACTATGGCTACACCTTC
cdr3_aa: CASSQDTGGNYGYTF
v_call: TRBV4-3
d_call: TRBD1
clone_size: .
j_call: TRBJ1-2

cdr3_nt: TGTGCCAGCAGTTTGTCCCGTGAGCAGTACTTC
cdr3_aa: CASSLSREQYF
v_call: TRBV28
d_call: .
clone_size: .
j_call: TRBJ2-7

cdr3_nt: TGTGCCAGCAGCTACGGGACATATCCTGACAATGAGCAGTTCTTC
cdr3_aa: CASSYGTYPDNEQFF
v_call: TRBV11-3
d_call: .
clone_size: .
j_call: TRBJ2-1

cdr3_nt: TGTGCCAGCAGTCCCCGAGGACTGTACACAGATACGCAGTATTTT
cdr3_aa: CASSPRGLYTDTQYF
v_call: TRBV6-1
d_call: .
clone_size: .
j_call: TRBJ2-3

cdr3_nt: TGTGCCAGCAGCCAAGGACAGGGTGTGGAGGAAAAACTGTTTTTT
cdr3_aa: CASSQGQGVEEKLFF
v_call: TRBV4-2
d_call: TRBD1
clone_size: .
j_call: TRBJ1-4

cdr3_nt: TGTGCCAGCAGCCAAGACGTACAGGGGACCTACAATGAGCAGTTCTTC
cdr3_aa: CASSQDVQGTYNEQFF
v_call: TRBV4-2
d_call: TRBD1
clone_size: .
j_call: TRBJ2-1

cdr3_nt: TGTGCCAGCAGTTATGTGGGAGGGGGGTACGATGAGCAGTTCTTC
cdr3_aa: CASSYVGGGYDEQFF
v_call: TRBV6-5
d_call: .
clone_size: .
j_call: TRBJ2-1

cdr3_nt: TGTGCCAGTAGTATAGATTCGCAGGGCGCCGCGACCCAGCATTTT
cdr3_aa: CASSIDSQGAATQHF
v_call: TRBV19
d_call: .
clone_size: .
j_call: TRBJ1-5

cdr3_nt: TGTGCCAGCAGTCTTGCGGGGGGATGGTCGACAGATACGCAGTATTTT
cdr3_aa: CASSLAGGWSTDTQYF
v_call: TRBV6-6
d_call: TRBD2
clone_size: .
j_call: TRBJ2-3

cdr3_nt: TGTGCCAGCATCACTAGCGGGGTCTTTTGGAATGAGCAGTTCTTC
cdr3_aa: CASITSGVFWNEQFF
v_call: TRBV28
d_call: TRBD2
clone_size: .
j_call: TRBJ2-1

cdr3_nt: TGTGCCAGCAGCTACTACACAGCCGGGACAGGGACCTACGAGCAGTACTTC
cdr3_aa: CASSYYTAGTGTYEQYF
v_call: TRBV7-2
d_call: TRBD1
clone_size: .
j_call: TRBJ2-7

cdr3_nt: TGTGCCAGCAGCCCCCTAGCGGGGGTTTACAATGAGCAGTTCTTC
cdr3_aa: CASSPLAGVYNEQFF
v_call: TRBV27
d_call: TRBD2
clone_size: .
j_call: TRBJ2-1

cdr3_nt: TGTGCCTGGGCCCTGGGGGGGCATTACAATGAGCAGTTCTTC
cdr3_aa: CAWALGGHYNEQFF
v_call: TRBV30
d_call: .
clone_size: .
j_call: TRBJ2-1

cdr3_nt: TGTGCCAGCAGCGGGGACCGGGACAGATACTATGGCTACACCTTC
cdr3_aa: CASSGDRDRYYGYTF
v_call: TRBV9
d_call: TRBD1
clone_size: once
j_call: TRBJ1-2

cdr3_nt: TGTGCCAGCAGACCTGGGGGACAGTTTAATGAAAAACTGTTTTTT
cdr3_aa: CASRPGGQFNEKLFF
v_call: TRBV7-6
d_call: TRBD1
clone_size: once
j_call: TRBJ1-4

cdr3_nt: TGTGCCTGGAGTTTCTCGGGGGGAAACACCATATATTTT
cdr3_aa: CAWSFSGGNTIYF
v_call: TRBV30
d_call: .
clone_size: .
j_call: TRBJ1-3

cdr3_nt: TGTGCCAGCAGCCCAAGCGGGCAGAACACCGGGGAGCTGTTTTTT
cdr3_aa: CASSPSGQNTGELFF
v_call: TRBV9
d_call: .
clone_size: .
j_call: TRBJ2-2

cdr3_nt: TGCGCCAGCAGCTTGGGGACAGCAATTGGGGAGCAGTACTTC
cdr3_aa: CASSLGTAIGEQYF
v_call: TRBV5-1
d_call: .
clone_size: .
j_call: TRBJ2-7

cdr3_nt: TGTGCCAGCAGCTACGGGAGCTCTGGGGCCAACGTCCTGACTTTC
cdr3_aa: CASSYGSSGANVLTF
v_call: TRBV11-3
d_call: .
clone_size: .
j_call: TRBJ2-6

cdr3_nt: TGCGCCAGCAGCCTAGGACAGGGTAGGGAGACCCAGTACTTC
cdr3_aa: CASSLGQGRETQYF
v_call: TRBV5-1
d_call: TRBD1
clone_size: .
j_call: TRBJ2-5

cdr3_nt: TGTGCCATCAGGGGCCTTCTAGCGGATTACAATGAGCAGTTCTTC
cdr3_aa: CAIRGLLADYNEQFF
v_call: TRBV10-3
d_call: TRBD2
clone_size: .
j_call: TRBJ2-1

cdr3_nt: TGTGCCAGCAGCGGACAGTCACCTAGCTCTGGAAACACCATATATTTT
cdr3_aa: CASSGQSPSSGNTIYF
v_call: TRBV2
d_call: .
clone_size: once
j_call: TRBJ1-3

cdr3_nt: TGTGCCAGCAGGTTAGAGGGACAGGGGAGGGGTTCACCCCTCCACTTT
cdr3_aa: CASRLEGQGRGSPLHF
v_call: TRBV7-9
d_call: TRBD1
clone_size: .
j_call: TRBJ1-6

cdr3_nt: TGTGCCAGCAGCTTTAGCTCCTACGAGCAGTACTTC
cdr3_aa: CASSFSSYEQYF
v_call: TRBV7-2
d_call: .
clone_size: .
j_call: TRBJ2-7

cdr3_nt: TGTGCCAGCAGCCCCCTGGCGGGAAGCCACGAGCAGTACTTC
cdr3_aa: CASSPLAGSHEQYF
v_call: TRBV7-2
d_call: .
clone_size: few
j_call: TRBJ2-7

cdr3_nt: TGCGCCAGCAGACTGACCGGGACAGGGGGTGAAAAACTGTTTTTT
cdr3_aa: CASRLTGTGGEKLFF
v_call: TRBV5-1
d_call: TRBD1
clone_size: .
j_call: TRBJ1-4

cdr3_nt: TGTGCCAGCAGCGTAGAGGCGGGGTCCCCAGATACGCAGTATTTT
cdr3_aa: CASSVEAGSPDTQYF
v_call: TRBV9
d_call: .
clone_size: .
j_call: TRBJ2-3